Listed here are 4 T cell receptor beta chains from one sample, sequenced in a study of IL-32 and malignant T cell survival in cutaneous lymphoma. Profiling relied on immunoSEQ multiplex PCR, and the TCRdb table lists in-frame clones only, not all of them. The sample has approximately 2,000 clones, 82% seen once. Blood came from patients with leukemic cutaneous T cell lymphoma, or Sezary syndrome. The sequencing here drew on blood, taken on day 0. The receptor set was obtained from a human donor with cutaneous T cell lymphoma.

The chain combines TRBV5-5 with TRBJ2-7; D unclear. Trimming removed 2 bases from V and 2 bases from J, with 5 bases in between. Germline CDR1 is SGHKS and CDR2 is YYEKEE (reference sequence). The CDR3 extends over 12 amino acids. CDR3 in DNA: TGTGCCAGCAGCTTCGTGACCTACGAGCAGTACTTC. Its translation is CASSFVTYEQYF. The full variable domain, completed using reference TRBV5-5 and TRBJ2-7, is DAGVTQSPTHLIKTRGQQVTLRCSPISGHKSVSWYQQVLGQGPQFIFQYYEKEERGRGNFPDRFSARQFPNYSSELNVNALLLGDSALYLCASSFVTYEQYFGPGTRLTVT.

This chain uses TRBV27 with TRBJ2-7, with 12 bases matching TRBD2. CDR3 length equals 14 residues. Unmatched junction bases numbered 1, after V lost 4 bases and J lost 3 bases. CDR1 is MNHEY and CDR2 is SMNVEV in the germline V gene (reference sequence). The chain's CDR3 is CASSSGLAGYEQYF. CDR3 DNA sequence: TGTGCCAGCAGTTCGGGACTAGCGGGCTACGAGCAGTACTTC.

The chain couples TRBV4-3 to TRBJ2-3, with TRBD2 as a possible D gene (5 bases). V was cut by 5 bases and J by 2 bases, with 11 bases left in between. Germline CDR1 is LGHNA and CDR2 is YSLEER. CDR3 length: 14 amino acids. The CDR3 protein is CASSTRTDTDTQYF. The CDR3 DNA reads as TGCGCCAGCAGCACCCGGACTGACACAGATACGCAGTATTTT.

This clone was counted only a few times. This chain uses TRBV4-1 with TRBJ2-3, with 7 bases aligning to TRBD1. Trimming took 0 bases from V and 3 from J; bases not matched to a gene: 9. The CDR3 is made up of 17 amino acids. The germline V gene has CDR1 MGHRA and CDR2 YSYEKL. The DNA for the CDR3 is TGCGCCAGCAGCCAAGAGCCGAGACAGGGCATGACAGATACGCAGTATTTT. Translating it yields CASSQEPRQGMTDTQYF.